Shown below are 21 T cell receptor beta chains from a single sample sequenced in a study of Graves' ophthalmopathy and Graves' hyperthyroidism. The TCR beta CDR3 regions underwent amplification from RNA transcripts. RT-PCR in the first round used HTBI primers; a second-round multiplex PCR followed. TCRdb ran MiXCR on the multiplex PCR reads and lists one entry per CDR3 protein. The sample has about 210,000 distinct CDR3 sequences; 25% to 35% are singletons. Sequencing was carried out using peripheral blood. The receptors were sampled from a man aged 50-60 years with Graves' ophthalmopathy.

At least ten counts were recorded for this clonotype. The chain is built from TRBV14 and TRBJ2-7; tentatively, D is TRBD2 (6 bases). V lost 3 bases and J 2 bases, leaving 11 bases between the germline ends. The germline CDR1 and CDR2 sequences are SGHDN and FVKESK. This CDR3 has 14 amino acids. The CDR3 region is CASSHWGLAYEQYF. CDR3 coding DNA: TGTGCCAGCAGCCATTGGGGACTGGCCTACGAGCAGTACTTC.

This clonotype has only a few counts. This chain joins TRBV28 and TRBJ2-7; D uncertain. Germline lookup yields CDR1 MDHEN and CDR2 SYDVKM. There are 12 residues in the CDR3. V was trimmed by 8 bases and J by 2 bases, leaving 10 bases between them. The CDR3 sequence is CASHGFPYEQYF. The CDR3 DNA reads as TGTGCCAGCCACGGGTTTCCCTACGAGCAGTACTTC.

The sample holds a few counts of this clonotype. The chain employs TRBV12-3 or TRBV12-4 and TRBJ2-2; no clear D gene. The length of the CDR3 is 13 residues. With 0 bases removed from V and 6 bases from J, the gap between germline ends came to 5 bases. The CDR3, as DNA: TGTGCCAGCAGTTTAGCAGGGCCCGGGGAGCTGTTTTTT. Its protein is CASSLAGPGELFF.

This clonotype was counted ten times or more. The rearrangement links TRBV24-1 to TRBJ2-5; tentatively, D is TRBD1 (6 bases). V was trimmed by 4 bases and J by 4 bases, leaving 12 bases between them. CDR1 is KGHDR, CDR2 SFDVKD, per germline. The CDR3 is made up of 14 amino acids. In nucleotides, the CDR3 is TGTGCCACCAGTGACCCCCGGACAGTAGAGACCCAGTACTTC. It encodes CATSDPRTVETQYF.

This clonotype was detected ten times or more. J is TRBJ2-5 and V is TRBV7-9; 12 bases align to TRBD1. The V segment lost 3 bases and the J segment 5 bases; nucleotides outside the gene matches: 4. Germline V gene sequence: CDR1 SEHNR, CDR2 FQNEAQ (reference sequence). This CDR3 spans 15 amino acids. CDR3 in DNA: TGTGCCAGCAGCTTCGGGACAGGGGGCCCGGAGACCCAGTACTTC. Protein product: CASSFGTGGPETQYF.

This clonotype was recorded many times. The V and J genes are TRBV19 and TRBJ2-7; TRBD2 agrees at 13 bases. Trimming cost V 8 bases and J 6 bases; bases outside gene matches: 13. The CDR3 runs 16 residues. Germline V gene data show CDR1 as LNHDA and CDR2 as SQIVND (reference sequence). The CDR3 is CASQARPGLAGFEQYF. The CDR3 nucleotides are TGTGCCAGTCAAGCCCGCCCGGGACTAGCGGGGTTCGAGCAGTACTTC.

This clonotype was seen ten or more times. In DNA form, the CDR3 reads TGTGCTAGTGGTTTGGTTACGGCGGCACTGAAAGAGACCCAGTACTTC. Its protein product is CASGLVTAALKETQYF. V and J are TRBV12-5 and TRBJ2-5; D ambiguous. Germline CDR1 LGHNT, CDR2 FRNRAP. The CDR3 length is 16 residues. The V end lost 0 bases, the J end lost 3 bases, and 14 bases lay between the germline ends. Supplemented by reference TRBV12-5 and TRBJ2-5, the full variable domain reads DARVTQTPRHKVTEMGQEVTMRCQPILGHNTVFWYRQTMMQGLELLAYFRNRAPLDDSGMPKDRFSAEMPDATLATLKIQPSEPRDSAVYFCASGLVTAALKETQYFGPGTRLLVL.

This clonotype came up many times. This chain links TRBV29-1 with TRBJ2-7; the match to TRBD2 covers 7 bases. Germline V gene sequence: CDR1 SQVTM, CDR2 ANQGSEA. The V segment lost 6 bases and the J segment 4 bases; nucleotides outside the gene matches: 15. The CDR3 is made up of 15 amino acids. The CDR3 DNA reads TGCAGCGTAGGTTCCCGGCTAGCGGATGTATACGAGCAGTACTTC. The encoded protein is CSVGSRLADVYEQYF.

The gene calls are TRBV12-5 and TRBJ1-1; D call uncertain. CDR1 and CDR2 from the germline V gene are LGHNT and FRNRAP. CDR3 length equals 15 residues. Trimming cost V 5 bases and J 8 bases, with 21 bases left between them. DNA for the CDR3: TGTGCTAGTGGTCAGAAACTCGAAGGGTTCGGAGAAGCTTTCTTT. It specifies CASGQKLEGFGEAFF.

This clonotype was counted at least ten times. The chain carries TRBV6-5 and TRBJ2-7, with a possible D match to TRBD1 (6 bases). The CDR3 spans 15 residues. Germline assignment: CDR1 MNHEY and CDR2 SVGAGI. Trimming pared 5 bases from V and 5 bases from J, leaving 19 bases between. CDR3 sequence reads: CASSRRDMTGHEQYF. Here the CDR3 DNA reads TGTGCCAGCAGTCGCCGGGACATGACAGGCCACGAGCAGTACTTC.

In its sample, this clonotype was seen many times. This sequence joins TRBV20-1 and TRBJ2-7, with D possibly TRBD2 on 6 matching bases. The length of the CDR3 is 16 residues. Germline values: CDR1 DFQATT, CDR2 SNEGSKA (reference sequence). Trimming removed 5 bases from V and 0 bases from J, with 20 bases in between. For the CDR3, the DNA is TGCAGTGCTGATGCCCCGGGACTGCAGATCTCCTACGAGCAGTACTTC. Translation: CSADAPGLQISYEQYF.

This clonotype was observed at least ten times. The chain has TRBV12-3 or TRBV12-4 and TRBJ2-5; D gene ambiguous. The length of the CDR3 is 13 residues. The V end was cut by 3 bases, the J end by 9 bases, with 14 bases between. CDR3 DNA: TGTGCCAGCAGTTTGAATGGGGAATCTGCCCAGTACTTC. It codes for CASSLNGESAQYF.

CDR3 protein: CATSGPTGGRDTGELFF. The CDR3 nucleotides read TGTGCCACCAGTGGACCAACAGGGGGCCGGGACACCGGGGAGCTGTTTTTT. The chain recombines TRBV24-1 with TRBJ2-2; 9 bases fit TRBD1. This CDR3 contains 17 residues. V was pared by 5 bases and J by 3 bases, with 9 bases of the junction left unmatched. Germline loops: CDR1 KGHDR, CDR2 SFDVKD.

The chain recombines TRBV2 with TRBJ2-7; 7 bases are shared with TRBD2. J was trimmed by 2 bases and V by 3 bases; bases with no gene match: 4. The CDR3 totals 14 residues. The germline V gene has CDR1 SNHLY and CDR2 FYNNEI. The CDR3 protein is CASSELGGTYEQYF. CDR3 nucleotide sequence: TGTGCCAGCAGTGAGCTCGGGGGGACCTACGAGCAGTACTTC.

The chain links TRBV12-3 or TRBV12-4 to TRBJ1-1; no definite D call. This CDR3 region has 14 residues. V dropped 3 bases and J dropped 0 bases, with 8 bases sitting between them. The CDR3 sequence is CASSLSSLNTEAFF. The CDR3 nucleotides are TGTGCCAGCAGTTTGTCCTCTCTGAACACTGAAGCTTTCTTT.

This clonotype occurred many times. The chain uses TRBV13 and TRBJ2-5, with a tentative D call TRBD2 (5 bases). Trimming took off 0 bases at V and 3 bases at J, with 8 bases between the two ends. This CDR3 is built from 14 residues. Per the germline V gene, CDR1 is PRHDT and CDR2 is FYEKMQ (reference sequence). CDR3: CASSLGSSEETQYF. CDR3 DNA sequence: TGTGCCAGCAGCTTAGGTAGTAGCGAAGAGACCCAGTACTTC.

This clonotype has at least ten counts. The genes are TRBV11-1 and TRBJ2-7; TRBD2 is a possible D gene (5 bases). Per germline, CDR1 SGHAT and CDR2 FQDESV (reference sequence). The CDR3 is 15 residues long. Deletions cut 0 bases from V and 6 bases from J, with 15 bases between. The CDR3 DNA sequence: TGTGCCAGCAGCTTAGCGTACGCGGGTGTCTCCGAGCAGTACTTC. Amino acids: CASSLAYAGVSEQYF.

This clonotype was picked up many times. The chain combines TRBV19 with TRBJ2-7; 8 bases match TRBD2. The V segment lost 6 bases and the J segment 8 bases; nucleotides outside the gene matches: 9. The CDR3 consists of 13 residues. Germline loops: CDR1 LNHDA, CDR2 SQIVND (reference sequence). Here the CDR3 reads CASRDGGSGKQYF. The CDR3, as DNA: TGTGCCAGTAGAGACGGGGGTAGCGGGAAGCAGTACTTC.

The sample holds many counts of this clonotype. V and J are TRBV5-6 and TRBJ1-2, with 9 bases matching TRBD1. The CDR3 sequence is 14 residues long. J gave up 3 bases and V 2 bases, and 2 bases lay outside the gene matches. Germline assignment: CDR1 SGHDT and CDR2 YYEEEE. The CDR3 DNA reads as TGTGCCAGCAGCTTCTGGACAGGGGACTATGGCTACACCTTC. Protein: CASSFWTGDYGYTF. Based on the CDR3 plus reference TRBV5-6 and TRBJ1-2, the full variable domain is DAGVTQSPTHLIKTRGQQVTLRCSPKSGHDTVSWYQQALGQGPQFIFQYYEEEERQRGNFPDRFSGHQFPNYSSELNVNALLLGDSALYLCASSFWTGDYGYTFGSGTRLTVV.

The chain employs TRBV2 and TRBJ1-1, with D perhaps matching TRBD1 (6 bases). Trimming removed 8 bases from V and 0 bases from J, with 19 bases in between. CDR3 length: 16 amino acids. Looked up from germline, CDR1 is SNHLY and CDR2 is FYNNEI. This CDR3 is CASSNHPGHLNTEAFF. CDR3 bases: TGTGCCAGCTCCAATCATCCGGGACACCTGAACACTGAAGCTTTCTTT.

V usage is TRBV12-3 or TRBV12-4 and J usage is TRBJ2-7; D unclear. The germline V and J ends were trimmed by 5 bases and 0 bases, with 11 bases remaining between them. This CDR3 is built from 14 residues. CDR3 nucleotide sequence: TGTGCCAGCAGTCCCCAAAAGGGCTCCTACGAGCAGTACTTC. Translation: CASSPQKGSYEQYF.